This T cell receptor beta chain was captured by sequencing in a study of shared clonotypes between healthy human individuals. Study information: A few men and two women, aged 18 to 49, were donors.

Broader study findings: Generally, naive subsets (rather than memory subsets) showed larger estimated richness.

CDR3 length: 17 amino acids. The V gene's germline CDR1 is KGHSH and CDR2 LQKENI. The junction had 6 bases not matched to a gene; V was cut back by 3 bases and J by 6 bases. A remark on this clone: What it recognizes is unknown.

TCRdb keeps only in-frame clones here, not all; method: immunoSEQ multiplex PCR. The sample lists about 1 million clones; around four fifths were seen once. Sequencing used memory CD4+ T cells sorted from blood. Subset reported: CD45RA-negative fraction. J is TRBJ2-2 and V is TRBV18; 14 nucleotides match TRBD2. This clonotype was obtained from a man aged 18-30 years in good health. The CDR3 protein is CASSPAGLAGGAGELFF. CDR3 DNA: TGTGCCAGCTCACCTGCAGGACTAGCGGGAGGTGCCGGGGAGCTGTTTTTT.